This passage covers 22 T cell receptor beta chains from one sample sequenced in a study of blood T cell repertoires in COVID-19. Sequenced by immunoSEQ multiplex PCR; TCRdb stores in-frame clones only, minus some. The sample holds around 100,000 clones, 80% to 90% seen once. What was sequenced was peripheral blood. The receptors were sampled from a man in his forties with acute or convalescent COVID-19.

A few counts support this clone. The chain joins TRBV4-2 to TRBJ2-2; D unclear. The V gene lost 0 bases and the J gene lost 1 base, with 6 bases spanning the gap. This CDR3 is built from 15 residues. Germline CDR1 and CDR2: LGHNA and YNFKEQ. CDR3 loop: CASSQESQNTGELFF. CDR3 nucleotide sequence: TGTGCCAGCAGCCAAGAAAGCCAGAACACCGGGGAGCTGTTTTTT.

This clone was seen only a few times. This sequence joins TRBV18 and TRBJ2-7; 7 nucleotides match TRBD1. J lost 2 bases, V lost 5 bases, and 6 bases had no gene match. This CDR3 contains 14 residues. Germline CDR1 reads KGHSH; CDR2 reads LQKENI. The CDR3 here is CASSGTDLTYEQYF. The CDR3 DNA sequence: TGTGCCAGCTCAGGGACAGACCTAACCTACGAGCAGTACTTC.

The chain joins TRBV24-1 to TRBJ2-3; 11 bases align to TRBD2. J lost 1 base, V lost 3 bases, and 2 bases had no gene match. This CDR3 region has 16 residues. Germline V gives CDR1 KGHDR, CDR2 SFDVKD. CDR3 loop: CATSDIAGGGTDTQYF. In DNA, the CDR3 is TGTGCCACCAGTGATATAGCGGGAGGGGGCACAGATACGCAGTATTTT.

The J gene is TRBJ1-5, the V gene TRBV19, with D tentatively TRBD1 (6 bases). CDR1 is LNHDA, CDR2 SQIVND, per germline (reference sequence). This CDR3 has 14 residues. V dropped 8 bases and J dropped 7 bases, with 18 bases sitting between them. This CDR3 is CASRGAGGGQPQHF. The CDR3, as DNA: TGTGCCAGTCGGGGGGCCGGGGGCGGACAGCCCCAGCATTTT.

The chain joins TRBV6-5 to TRBJ2-7; 13 bases line up with TRBD2. CDR1 and CDR2 from the germline V gene are MNHEY and SVGAGI. CDR3 size: 15 residues. With V trimmed by 5 bases and J by 7 bases, 8 bases remained unmatched. The CDR3 loop reads CASSPLRTSGSEQYF. The CDR3, as DNA: TGTGCCAGCAGTCCACTCCGGACTAGCGGGAGTGAGCAGTACTTC.

The chain has TRBV7-6 and TRBJ2-1; TRBD1 aligns across 8 bases. Germline lookup yields CDR1 SGHVS and CDR2 FNYEAQ. The CDR3 consists of 15 residues. V lost 3 bases to trimming and J lost 6 bases; unmatched junction nucleotides: 7. CDR3 residues: CASSFTWTGRNEQFF. CDR3 in DNA: TGTGCCAGCAGCTTTACGTGGACAGGGCGCAATGAGCAGTTCTTC.

The chain employs TRBV5-1 and TRBJ2-3; 8 nucleotides match TRBD2. The CDR3 covers 18 residues. V lost 0 bases and J lost 2; bases outside the gene matches: 11. Germline lookup yields CDR1 SGHRS and CDR2 YFSETQ. DNA for the CDR3: TGCGCCAGCAGCTTGGGGGGTAAGAGCGGGGGCCCCACAGATACGCAGTATTTT. Amino acids: CASSLGGKSGGPTDTQYF.

This clone was seen only a few times. V gene TRBV7-3 combines with J gene TRBJ2-1; the D gene is possibly TRBD2 (5 bases). Germline CDR1 is SGHTA and CDR2 is FQGTGA. This CDR3 region has 13 residues. V was cut by 5 bases and J by 8 bases, with 13 bases left in between. This CDR3 is CASSRSLRDEQFF. The CDR3 DNA is TGTGCCAGCAGCCGGAGTTTGCGGGATGAGCAGTTCTTC.

The rearrangement uses TRBV6-2 or TRBV6-3 and TRBJ2-7; 7 bases fit TRBD2. After removal of 2 bases from V and 6 bases from J, the junction contained 10 bases not matched to a gene. CDR3 size: 15 residues. Germline CDR1 and CDR2: MNHEY and SVGEGT. The CDR3 DNA follows: TGTGCCAGCAGTTACCGCGCGGACGGGGGGATCGAGCAGTACTTC. Translation gives CASSYRADGGIEQYF.

This clone was counted a single time. This chain connects TRBV6-5 to TRBJ1-3, with TRBD1 matching over 7 bases. The CDR3 is 15 residues long. V dropped 0 bases and J dropped 7; count of bases not matched to a gene: 6. Germline CDR1 and CDR2: MNHEY and SVGAGI. CDR3: CASSYSYTGENTIYF. The CDR3 nucleotides read TGTGCCAGCAGTTACTCATACACAGGGGAGAACACCATATATTTT.

This clone was counted only a few times. The gene calls are TRBV5-1 and TRBJ2-1, with a possible D match to TRBD2 (5 bases). With 0 bases removed from V and 0 bases from J, the gap between germline ends came to 7 bases. This CDR3 contains 15 residues. The germline V gene has CDR1 SGHRS and CDR2 YFSETQ. Here the CDR3 DNA reads TGCGCCAGCAGCTTGGTAGGGAGCTCCTACAATGAGCAGTTCTTC. Translating it yields CASSLVGSSYNEQFF.

The chain recombines TRBV10-3 with TRBJ1-2, with 8 bases that match TRBD1. The CDR3 is 13 amino acids. V gave up 5 bases and J gave up 5 bases; unmatched junction bases: 4. In germline, CDR1 is ENHRY, CDR2 SYGVKD. CDR3 amino acids: CAISPGGHYGYTF. Here the CDR3 DNA reads TGTGCCATCAGTCCAGGGGGCCATTATGGCTACACCTTC.

The chain uses TRBV7-2 and TRBJ2-3; TRBD2 matches at 8 bases. Unmatched junction bases numbered 5, after V lost 1 base and J lost 2 bases. There are 16 residues in the CDR3. Germline lookup yields CDR1 SGHTA and CDR2 FQGNSA. The CDR3 DNA follows: TGTGCCAGCAGCTTAGGGGCGGGGGGTATCACAGATACGCAGTATTTT. Translation gives CASSLGAGGITDTQYF.

The chain's CDR3 is CASSQDFGSSTQYF. CDR3 bases: TGCGCCAGCAGCCAAGATTTTGGTTCGAGTACGCAGTATTTT. The V and J genes are TRBV4-3 and TRBJ2-3; D not certain. The CDR3 is made up of 14 amino acids. V was clipped by 0 bases and J by 8 bases, with 12 bases between them. CDR1 is LGHNA and CDR2 is YSLEER in the germline V gene.

The chain couples TRBV25-1 to TRBJ1-6, with TRBD1 matching over 9 bases. Germline CDR1 reads MGHDK; CDR2 reads SYGVNS. CDR3 length: 14 amino acids. Trimming cost V 5 bases and J 6 bases; bases outside gene matches: 2. The CDR3 bases are TGTGCCAGCAGTACAGGGGGCCCTAATTCACCCCTCCACTTT. Translation gives CASSTGGPNSPLHF.

The chain recombines TRBV27 with TRBJ2-2, with unresolved D. Trimming left V 7 bases short and J 4 bases short, with 7 bases between. Per the germline V gene, CDR1 is MNHEY and CDR2 is SMNVEV (reference sequence). The CDR3 loop spans 12 amino acids. The CDR3 DNA reads as TGTGCCAGCACCCCGGGCACCGGGGAGCTGTTTTTT. Protein sequence: CASTPGTGELFF.

This clone was recorded only once. V gene TRBV9 combines with J gene TRBJ2-7; possible D gene TRBD2, 5 bases. V was trimmed by 1 base and J by 2 bases, leaving 22 bases between them. The germline V gene has CDR1 SGDLS and CDR2 YYNGEE. The CDR3 sequence is 18 residues long. Written as DNA, the CDR3 is TGTGCCAGCAGCGTATTGTATAGGAGGTCCTGGACTCCCTACGAGCAGTACTTC. Translation gives CASSVLYRRSWTPYEQYF.

V gene TRBV6-6 combines with J gene TRBJ1-5; perhaps TRBD1 as D (6 bases). The germline V gene encodes CDR1 MNHNY and CDR2 SVGAGI (reference sequence). Trimming took off 6 bases at V and 10 bases at J, with 19 bases between the two ends. CDR3 length equals 14 residues. DNA for the CDR3: TGTGCCAGCAGAGACCTCGGGACACCGGCTCCCCAGCATTTT. The encoded protein is CASRDLGTPAPQHF.

The chain is built from TRBV7-9 and TRBJ1-2; the match to TRBD1 covers 10 bases. Germline CDR1 and CDR2: SEHNR and FQNEAQ (reference sequence). The CDR3 is 13 residues long. V dropped 8 bases and J dropped 10; count of bases not matched to a gene: 10. CDR3 nucleotides: TGTGCCAGCGGTCAACGGGACAGGGGATTCTACACCTTC. Amino acid sequence: CASGQRDRGFYTF.

This clone came up once. The chain links TRBV5-6 to TRBJ1-1; 8 bases map to TRBD1. CDR3 length: 16 residues. Germline CDR1 is SGHDT and CDR2 is YYEEEE. Trimming took 3 bases from V and 5 from J; bases not matched to a gene: 12. The CDR3 reads CASSWRTGHRGTEAFF. The CDR3 DNA reads TGTGCCAGCAGCTGGAGGACAGGGCATAGGGGTACTGAAGCTTTCTTT.

V gene TRBV6-6 combines with J gene TRBJ1-1; TRBD1 matches at 7 bases. Germline CDR1 and CDR2: MNHNY and SVGAGI (reference sequence). V shed 6 bases and J 1 base; nucleotides not matched to a gene: 5. The CDR3 runs 14 residues. This CDR3 is CASRLTGQNTEAFF. As DNA, the CDR3 is TGTGCCAGCAGACTGACAGGGCAGAACACTGAAGCTTTCTTT.

The DNA for the CDR3 is TGTGCCAGCAGCTTGGCCGGAGGGACAGGGTACGAGCCCCAGCATTTT. Its translation: CASSLAGGTGYEPQHF. This chain joins TRBV5-5 and TRBJ1-5; TRBD1 aligns across 9 bases. Trimming took 0 bases from V and 8 from J; bases not matched to a gene: 9. The CDR3 covers 16 residues. Germline CDR1 is SGHKS and CDR2 is YYEKEE (reference sequence).